The T cell receptor beta chain under discussion was sequenced for a study of regulatory T cells in long-lasting Graves disease. Study outcomes and limitations: Whereas 900 to 1,000 public clonotypes were shared by new patients, persistent patients shared more, at a few thousand.

Time point defined: persistent/refractory GD, antithyroid drugs over 5 years with positive TRAb. The TCR library used RNA extracted from PBMCs. Sequencing libraries for TCR beta were prepared with iRepertoire HTBI primers and Arm-PCR of CDR3 regions. TCRdb passed the multiplex PCR reads through MiXCR, listing each CDR3 protein once. Here the sample spans some 440,000 distinct CDR3 sequences, less than 25% being singletons. This clonotype was recorded a few times. Its antigen is unknown. Trimming cost V 3 bases and J 0 bases, with 11 bases left between them. The CDR3 runs to 16 residues. Germline CDR1 is SEHNR and CDR2 is FQNEAQ (reference sequence).

This clonotype was sampled from a female donor with Graves disease. The chain couples TRBV7-9 to TRBJ2-2; D uncertain. This material consisted of peripheral blood mononuclear cells (PBMCs), taken when the disease was refractory, from a patient treated with antithyroid drugs. The CDR3 DNA reads TGTGCCAGCAGCTTTAGCCGCACGACGAACACCGGGGAGCTGTTTTTT. Protein sequence: CASSFSRTTNTGELFF. The whole variable domain, remainder taken from reference TRBV7-9 and TRBJ2-2, is DTGVSQNPRHKITKRGQNVTFRCDPISEHNRLYWYRQTLGQGPEFLTYFQNEAQLEKSRLLSDRFSAERPKGSFSTLEIQRTEQGDSAMYLCASSFSRTTNTGELFFGEGSRLTVL.